A single sample gave rise to the 19 T cell receptor beta chains below, sequenced in a study of CD8+ T cells in alopecia areata. Investigators isolated RNA and reverse transcribed it into cDNA to act as the sequencing template. Sequencing used immunoSEQ multiplex PCR; TCRdb keeps in-frame clones, though not all of them. The sample holds 150,000 to 200,000 clones, 64% seen once. Treatment of the sample: oral pan-JAK inhibitor, 5-10 mg twice daily. Specimen: CD4+ T cells sorted from blood, collected between weeks 47 and 50, from a patient treated with tofacitinib. The receptors originated from a human donor with alopecia areata.

Points on this clone: Given the absence of the conserved phenylalanine or tryptophan at the CDR3 end, a read error is likely. V gene TRBV9 combines with J gene TRBJ2-4; no clear D. V gave up 0 bases and J gave up 0 bases, with 13 bases separating them. CDR1 is SGDLS, CDR2 YYNGEE, per germline. The CDR3 consists of 17 residues. The CDR3 DNA follows: TGTGCCAGCAGCGTAGACGGTCCTTTTGGAGCCAAAAACATTCAGTACTCC. Protein: CASSVDGPFGAKNIQYS.

The DNA for the CDR3 is TGTGCCAGCAGTTCCAGACTGGGCCAGCCCCAGCATTTT. Translating it yields CASSSRLGQPQHF. This chain joins TRBV27 and TRBJ1-5; D is uncertain. V lost 4 bases, J lost 7 bases, and 11 bases lay in between. CDR3 length: 13 amino acids. Germline V gives CDR1 MNHEY, CDR2 SMNVEV (reference sequence).

The J gene is TRBJ1-5, the V gene TRBV27, with unresolved D. The germline V gene encodes CDR1 MNHEY and CDR2 SMNVEV (reference sequence). Trimming took 10 bases from V and 6 from J, leaving 22 bases between them. There are 15 residues in the CDR3. The DNA for the CDR3 is TGTGCCACCAGAAGGGCGCCGTCCGCAGGTCAGCCCCAGCATTTT. Protein sequence: CATRRAPSAGQPQHF.

The genes are TRBV4-3 and TRBJ1-2, with unresolved D. Per the germline V gene, CDR1 is LGHNA and CDR2 is YSLEER. This CDR3 comprises 13 residues. Trimming shortened V by 2 bases and J by 7 bases, and 11 bases separated the two germline ends. CDR3 loop: CASSQTEYSGYTF. CDR3 DNA: TGCGCCAGCAGCCAAACGGAATACTCTGGCTACACCTTC.

The table lists this clone with a few counts. The chain is built from TRBV29-1 and TRBJ2-7; a weak D match, TRBD1 (6 bases). This CDR3 is built from 12 residues. CDR1 and CDR2 from the germline V gene are SQVTM and ANQGSEA. Between the trimmed V and J ends, which lost 7 bases and 5 bases, there was a span of 15 bases. As DNA, the CDR3 is TGCAGCGCCCGACAGGCTTGGAACGAGCAGTACTTC. Translation: CSARQAWNEQYF.

The chain joins TRBV29-1 to TRBJ2-7; no firm D call. Trimming stripped 6 bases from V and 0 bases from J, with 12 bases between. The length of the CDR3 is 13 residues. CDR1 SQVTM and CDR2 ANQGSEA come from the germline V gene. The CDR3 is CSVLPLGSYEQYF. The CDR3 bases are TGCAGCGTCCTTCCCCTGGGCTCCTACGAGCAGTACTTC.

The V call is TRBV5-6, the J call TRBJ1-6, with TRBD1 as a possible D gene (5 bases). Germline lookup yields CDR1 SGHDT and CDR2 YYEEEE. The CDR3 runs to 14 residues. V was pared by 0 bases and J by 5 bases, with 6 bases between. CDR3 region: CASSLDRNNSPLHF. In DNA, the CDR3 is TGTGCCAGCAGCTTGGACAGGAATAATTCACCCCTCCACTTT.

This rearrangement joins TRBV11-2 to TRBJ2-6, with D hard to call. The length of the CDR3 is 17 residues. Trimming shortened V by 0 bases and J by 0 bases, and 9 bases separated the two germline ends. Per germline, CDR1 SGHAT and CDR2 FQNNGV. The CDR3 DNA reads TGTGCCAGCAGCTTAGATATCCGGCGCTCTGGGGCCAACGTCCTGACTTTC. It specifies CASSLDIRRSGANVLTF.

The CDR3 loop reads CSVTATLAKNIQYF. CDR3 nucleotide sequence: TGCAGCGTGACAGCGACACTAGCCAAAAACATTCAGTACTTC. The chain links TRBV29-1 to TRBJ2-4, with D tentatively TRBD1 (5 bases). This CDR3 region has 14 residues. Germline CDR1 and CDR2: SQVTM and ANQGSEA. Trimming shortened V by 6 bases and J by 0 bases, and 12 bases separated the two germline ends.

The genes are TRBV7-8 and TRBJ2-4; D gene ambiguous. The CDR3 consists of 14 residues. Trimming removed 1 base at V and 4 bases at J, with 8 bases between. Germline CDR1 SGHVS, CDR2 FQNEAQ. The CDR3 sequence is CASSLVEQKNIQYF. As DNA, the CDR3 is TGTGCCAGCAGCTTAGTGGAACAGAAAAACATTCAGTACTTC.

This clone has a handful of counts. V usage is TRBV2 and J usage is TRBJ2-1; 9 bases match TRBD1. V shed 4 bases and J 7 bases; nucleotides not matched to a gene: 11. CDR3 length equals 16 residues. Germline CDR1 and CDR2: SNHLY and FYNNEI. The CDR3 region has the DNA TGTGCCAGCAGTGCCCTTACAGGGGGCGGATATAATGAGCAGTTCTTC. This gives the protein CASSALTGGGYNEQFF.

Details on this clone: Germline is not matched at one junction end, which may reflect a read error. This chain joins TRBV25-1 and TRBJ1-2; TRBD1 might be the D (6 bases). CDR1 is MGHDK, CDR2 SYGVNS, per germline. The CDR3 has 12 amino acids. The CDR3 here is CASSDGGARVEF. CDR3 DNA sequence: TGTGCCAGCAGTGATGGGGGGGCGCGAGTCGAGTTC.

The V gene is TRBV4-3, the J gene TRBJ1-6; D remains unclear. The CDR3 length is 15 residues. The germline CDR1 and CDR2 sequences are LGHNA and YSLEER. V dropped 0 bases and J dropped 7 bases, with 10 bases sitting between them. The CDR3 loop is CASSQDEGWNSPLHF. For the CDR3, the DNA is TGCGCCAGCAGCCAAGATGAGGGATGGAATTCACCCCTCCACTTT.

This clone was found once. J is TRBJ2-3 and V is TRBV5-6; possibly TRBD2 for D (5 bases). Germline assignment: CDR1 SGHDT and CDR2 YYEEEE. This CDR3 contains 13 residues. The germline V and J ends were trimmed by 4 bases and 6 bases, with 12 bases remaining between them. DNA for the CDR3: TGTGCCAGCAGCCGGCTAGCCTCGGATACGCAGTATTTT. This sequence encodes CASSRLASDTQYF.

This chain links TRBV5-4 with TRBJ2-7; 7 bases agree with TRBD1. Germline lookup yields CDR1 SGHNT and CDR2 YYREEE (reference sequence). The V segment lost 3 bases and the J segment 6 bases; nucleotides outside the gene matches: 15. There are 16 residues in the CDR3. The CDR3 nucleotides read TGTGCCAGCAGCTCCGACGTGCGGACAGGACCCCCCGAGCAGTACTTC. Translated, it gives CASSSDVRTGPPEQYF. The whole variable domain, filled in from reference TRBV5-4 and TRBJ2-7, reads ETGVTQSPTHLIKTRGQQVTLRCSSQSGHNTVSWYQQALGQGPQFIFQYYREEENGRGNFPPRFSGLQFPNYSSELNVNALELDDSALYLCASSSDVRTGPPEQYFGPGTRLTVT.

The chain links TRBV5-6 to TRBJ1-4; unclear D gene. V was shortened by 0 bases and J by 11 bases, with 8 bases between the two germline ends. Germline CDR1 and CDR2: SGHDT and YYEEEE. This CDR3 contains 12 residues. CDR3 DNA: TGTGCCAGCAGCTTGGAGTCTCAGAAACTGTTTTTT. Translation: CASSLESQKLFF. The whole variable domain, remainder taken from reference TRBV5-6 and TRBJ1-4, is DAGVTQSPTHLIKTRGQQVTLRCSPKSGHDTVSWYQQALGQGPQFIFQYYEEEERQRGNFPDRFSGHQFPNYSSELNVNALLLGDSALYLCASSLESQKLFFGSGTQLSVL.

The chain employs TRBV30 and TRBJ2-2; 7 bases agree with TRBD1. Per the germline V gene, CDR1 is GTSNPN and CDR2 is SVGIG (reference sequence). CDR3 length equals 13 residues. V shed 3 bases, J shed 8 bases, and the junction held 6 bases outside the gene matches. The CDR3 protein is CAWRGQTLGELFF. CDR3 DNA: TGTGCCTGGAGGGGACAGACTTTAGGGGAGCTGTTTTTT.

The chain combines TRBV6-1 with TRBJ1-1; 7 bases align to TRBD1. The CDR3 consists of 14 residues. With 5 bases clipped from V and 4 bases from J, the junction kept 7 bases outside the gene matches. Germline lookup yields CDR1 MNHNS and CDR2 SASEGT. This CDR3 is CASSWRGRGTEAFF. The CDR3 coding sequence is TGTGCCAGCAGTTGGAGGGGGCGCGGCACTGAAGCTTTCTTT.

This chain uses TRBV2 with TRBJ2-5, with 8 bases fitting TRBD2. Germline-derived CDR1 and CDR2 are SNHLY and FYNNEI. The CDR3 covers 14 residues. J lost 5 bases, V lost 9 bases, and 11 bases had no gene match. The CDR3, as DNA: TGTGCCAGTTCCCTCGGGGGGGCCAGGGAGACCCAGTACTTC. It translates to CASSLGGARETQYF.